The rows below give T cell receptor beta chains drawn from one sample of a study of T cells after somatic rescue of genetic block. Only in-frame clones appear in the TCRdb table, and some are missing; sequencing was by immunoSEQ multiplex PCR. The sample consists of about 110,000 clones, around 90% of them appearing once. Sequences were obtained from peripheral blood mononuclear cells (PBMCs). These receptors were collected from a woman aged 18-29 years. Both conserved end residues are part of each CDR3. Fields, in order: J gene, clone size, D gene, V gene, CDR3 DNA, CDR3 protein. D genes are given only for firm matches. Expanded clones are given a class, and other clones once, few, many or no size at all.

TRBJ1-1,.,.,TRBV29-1,TGCAGCGTTCCCGAAGGGGCAATCAACACTGAAGCTTTCTTT,CSVPEGAINTEAFF
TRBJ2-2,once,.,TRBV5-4,TGTGCCAGCAGCTTGGACCGATACACCGGGGAGCTGTTTTTT,CASSLDRYTGELFF
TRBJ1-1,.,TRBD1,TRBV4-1,TGCGCCAGCAGCCAAGGGGCAGGGGGCTGGAACACTGAAGCTTTCTTT,CASSQGAGGWNTEAFF
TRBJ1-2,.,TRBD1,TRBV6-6,TGTGCCAGCAGTGGACAGGCTAACTATGGCTACACCTTC,CASSGQANYGYTF
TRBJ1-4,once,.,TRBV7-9,TGTGCCAGCAGCTCCACCTCAATAGAAAAACTGTTTTTT,CASSSTSIEKLFF
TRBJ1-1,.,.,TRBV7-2,TGTGCCAGCAGCTTAGAGGAGGGGAGCACTGAAGCTTTCTTT,CASSLEEGSTEAFF
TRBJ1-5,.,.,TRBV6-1,TGTGCCAGCAGTGTAAGGCCAGGGGATCAGCCCCAGCATTTT,CASSVRPGDQPQHF
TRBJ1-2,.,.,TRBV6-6,TGTGCCAGCAGCCCCTGGGGGGGCGGTGGCTACACCTTC,CASSPWGGGGYTF
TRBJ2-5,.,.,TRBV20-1,TGCAGTGCTAGGGCCCTCGAGACCCAGTACTTC,CSARALETQYF
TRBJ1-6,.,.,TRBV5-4,TGTGCCAGCAGCTTCCCGGGGGTTAATTCACCCCTCCACTTT,CASSFPGVNSPLHF
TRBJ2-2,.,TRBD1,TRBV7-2,TGTGCCAGCAGCGCCTACAGGGGGCGCGTCACCGGGGAGCTGTTTTTT,CASSAYRGRVTGELFF
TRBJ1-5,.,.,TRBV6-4,TGTGCCAGCAGTGACCATAGCAATCAGCCCCAGCATTTT,CASSDHSNQPQHF
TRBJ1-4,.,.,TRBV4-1,TGCGCCAGCAGCCAAGCGGAAACGCCTCGGGAAAAACTGTTTTTT,CASSQAETPREKLFF
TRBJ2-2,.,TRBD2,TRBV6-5,TGTGCCAGCAGCTCACCTAGCGGGGGCACCGGGGAGCTGTTTTTT,CASSSPSGGTGELFF
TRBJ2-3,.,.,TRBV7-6,TGTGCCAGCAGCTCTAGCACAGATACGCAGTATTTT,CASSSSTDTQYF
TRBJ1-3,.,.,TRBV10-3,TGTGCCATCAGTGAGTCAGGACAGACCTCTGGAAACACCATATATTTT,CAISESGQTSGNTIYF
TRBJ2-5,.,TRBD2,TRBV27,TGTGCCAGCAGGGGTAGCGGGGTCGGGCGAGAGACCCAGTACTTC,CASRGSGVGRETQYF
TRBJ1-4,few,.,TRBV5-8,TGTGCCAGCAGCTTGGTCAATAGTGAAAAACTGTTTTTT,CASSLVNSEKLFF
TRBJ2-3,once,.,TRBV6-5,TGTGCCAGCACTTTGGACAGGAGGGCAGATACGCAGTATTTT,CASTLDRRADTQYF
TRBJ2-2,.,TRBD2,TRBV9,TGTGCCAGCAGCCCCTTTTGGAGCGGGGGGCCGGACACCGGGGAGCTGTTTTTT,CASSPFWSGGPDTGELFF